A selection of T cell receptor beta chains follows, all from one sample in a study of blood T cell repertoires in COVID-19. Measured with immunoSEQ multiplex PCR; TCRdb has only the in-frame clones, and not every one. In the table there are 150,000 or so clones, over 70% of which are singletons. What was sequenced was PBMCs or T cells enriched from blood (not recorded which). The source is a woman aged 50 to 65 in a cohort exposed to, infected with or recovered from COVID-19 (not recorded which). Both conserved end residues are trimmed from each CDR3.

V gene | CDR3 protein
TRBV7-3 | ASSFSGSGDTQY
TRBV25-1 | ASGGGTEAF
TRBV3-1/TRBV3-2 | ASSQDISGGASQY
TRBV19 | ASSIRGEQY
TRBV2 | ASSEAKHRGETQY
TRBV28 | ATQVRNYGYT
TRBV24-1 | ATSGRGTPVWPQH
TRBV5-5 | ASSLGVNTGELF
TRBV11-1 | ASSLTAGRTEAF
TRBV6-5 | AGLLSAGDTEAF
TRBV6-5 | ACRSKSLIGELF
TRBV10-3 | ATVSQIQQNQPQH
TRBV28 | ASSLTGFSGELF
TRBV5-1 | ASSSRLAGEQF
TRBV28 | ASSVQSAGNSPLH
TRBV6-1 | ASSERQGNQPQH
TRBV28 | ASSSQGVDGNTIY
TRBV7-6 | ASSLALAAYKNEQY
TRBV5-8 | ASVLAGFSYNEQF
TRBV2 | ASNGQGNTGELF
TRBV20-1 | SASDDRGNTEAF
TRBV15 | ATAGGRSNTEAF
TRBV5-1 | ASSLAADSNYGYT
TRBV29-1 | SVEGRMNTEAF
TRBV27 | ASSVNSYSNQPQH
TRBV10-3 | AIKKGEASETQY
TRBV28 | ASSLAGTGNQPQH
TRBV11-2 | ASSLEIATYEQY
TRBV19 | ASSIPRTNGNEKLF
TRBV6-5 | ASRETGVNTEAF
TRBV10-3 | AIREASSTDTQY
TRBV7-2 | ASSLGAGSSYEQY
TRBV28 | ASSLRGPETQY
TRBV5-8 | ASSLGTGDGPQH
TRBV4-2 | ASSQDRGSTGPTVTEAF
TRBV7-9 | ASSSLNEKLF
TRBV5-1 | ASSLGQGLSGNTIY
TRBV9 | ASSAALMAGGSYEQY
TRBV4-1 | ASSQVMLSLWDSNEKLF
TRBV5-1 | ASSANSGNTIY
TRBV2 | ASSEGSGINEQF
TRBV11-2 | ASSVGTGDGNTIY
TRBV27 | ASSFTVDYGYT
TRBV4-1 | ASSQESIGGRGDNQPQH
TRBV29-1 | SVEGLDRTSSYEQY
TRBV7-2 | ASSPGTAIGSPLH
TRBV24-1 | ATRLRQGARYEQY
TRBV5-4 | ASSTGQGTGGANVLT
TRBV7-6 | ASSYRTENNSPLH